The sequence of this TCR beta chain was determined in a study of cytomegalovirus exposure and HLA in healthy donors. Study background: Among the approximately 400 donors who were genotyped, roughly 86% fell in the genetic ancestry cluster that is associated with self-reported Caucasian donors. Study findings and constraints: Later analysis suggested most CMV-associated TCR beta chains were HLA-restricted.

CDR3 length: 16 residues. CDR1 and CDR2 (germline): LGHNA, YSLEER. V gave up 0 bases and J gave up 0 bases; unmatched junction bases: 4. Note on this clone: The antigen remains undetermined.

Primers for the PCR totalled 60 Vbeta and 13 Jbeta. The table came from immunoSEQ multiplex PCR; TCRdb's copy has only in-frame clones and leaves some out. The data show about 90,000 clones, roughly 80% seen once. This TCR came from a boy under 18 in good health and CMV-seronegative. The sequenced sample consisted of PBMCs. The V call is TRBV4-3, the J call TRBJ2-7; 8 bases match TRBD2. Written as DNA, the CDR3 is TGCGCCAGCAGCCAAGATCTACTAGCGGCCTCCTACGAGCAGTACTTC. Translating it yields CASSQDLLAASYEQYF.